The clone carrying this TCR beta chain was observed a handful of times. The antigen is undetermined. Sequencing used immunoSEQ multiplex PCR; TCRdb keeps in-frame clones, though not all of them. This table has some 1 million clones, about 77% appearing once. Germline V CDR1 and CDR2: LGHNA, YSLEER. The CDR3 has 16 amino acids. V dropped 0 bases and J dropped 7 bases, with 18 bases sitting between them. The sample originates from a study of shared clonotypes between healthy human individuals. Points from the study as a whole: Roughly 4.7% was the fraction of naive CD4 clonotypes found shared across a few donors.

The receptor was derived from a man younger than 35 in good health. Material for sequencing was memory CD4+ T cells sorted from blood. Subset reported: CD45RA-negative fraction. V is TRBV4-3 and J is TRBJ1-1, with a possible D match to TRBD1 (6 bases). This chain's CDR3 is CASSQDRNPGVDEAFF. CDR3 in DNA: TGCGCCAGCAGCCAAGATCGAAATCCAGGGGTTGATGAAGCTTTCTTT.